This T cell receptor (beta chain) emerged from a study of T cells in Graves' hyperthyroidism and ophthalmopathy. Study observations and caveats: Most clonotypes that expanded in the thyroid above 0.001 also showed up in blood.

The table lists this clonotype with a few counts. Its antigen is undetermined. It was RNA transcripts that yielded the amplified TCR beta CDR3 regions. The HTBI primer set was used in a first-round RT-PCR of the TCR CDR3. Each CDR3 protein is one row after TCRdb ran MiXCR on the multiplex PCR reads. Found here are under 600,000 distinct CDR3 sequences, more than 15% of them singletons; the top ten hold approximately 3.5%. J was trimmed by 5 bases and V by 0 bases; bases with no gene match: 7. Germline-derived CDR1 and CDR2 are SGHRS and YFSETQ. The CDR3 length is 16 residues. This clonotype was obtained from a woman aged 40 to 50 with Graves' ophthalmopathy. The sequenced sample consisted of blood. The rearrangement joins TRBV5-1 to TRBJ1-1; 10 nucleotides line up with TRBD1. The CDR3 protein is CASSLGRGTGETEAFF. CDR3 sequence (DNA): TGCGCCAGCAGCTTGGGGCGGGGGACAGGGGAAACTGAAGCTTTCTTT.